The subject of this entry is one TCR beta chain. Germline V lookup: CDR1 SGHTA, CDR2 FQGTGA. The CDR3 runs to 15 residues. V dropped 4 bases and J dropped 4 bases, with 16 bases sitting between them. Each CDR3 protein is one row after TCRdb ran MiXCR on the reads. Of some 5,500 distinct CDR3 sequences in the sample, approximately 10% are singletons; the top ten hold roughly 5.2%. Material: CD4+ T cells from synovial fluid. The rearrangement uses TRBV7-3 and TRBJ2-5; D gene uncertain. The clonotype was recovered from a human donor with rheumatoid arthritis. CDR3 region: CASSSVYWFGETQYF. The DNA of the CDR3 is TGTGCCAGCAGCTCCGTGTACTGGTTTGGAGAGACCCAGTACTTC.